This TCR beta chain was identified in a study of Graves' ophthalmopathy and Graves' hyperthyroidism. Amplifying from RNA transcripts, the study obtained TCR beta CDR3 regions. In the first round, RT-PCR was carried out with HTBI primers, and a multiplex PCR formed the second round. MiXCR, run by TCRdb on the multiplex PCR reads, gives a single entry per CDR3 protein. The sample records roughly 410,000 distinct CDR3 sequences, over 15% being singletons. Germline CDR1 reads MNHNS; CDR2 reads SASEGT. This CDR3 spans 12 amino acids. Concerning this clonotype itself: At one end the junction does not follow the germline gene, possibly because of a read error.

Input material: peripheral blood. V usage is TRBV6-1 and J usage is TRBJ1-1; the D is unclear. This sequence originates from a woman between 18 and 29 years old with stable Graves' hyperthyroidism. The CDR3: CASGLSATESFF. CDR3 nucleotide sequence: TGTGCCAGCGGGCTTTCGGCAACTGAATCTTTCTTT.